These T cell receptor beta chains were read from a single sample in a study of T cells after yellow fever vaccination. TCRdb redid the calling of the 5' RACE reads with MiXCR, one entry per CDR3 protein. The profile shows 250,000 or so distinct CDR3 sequences, approximately 3.8% of them singletons. The sample in question was PBMCs, obtained 15 days after the yellow fever booster vaccination. Every receptor here comes from a man between 18 and 35 years old who received the YFV17D yellow fever vaccine. The CDR3 runs from the conserved cysteine through the conserved F or W. The D gene is left open where the match is weak. Where a row states a size, it is once, few, many or the class of an expanded clone; other rows omit it.

many	TRBD1	TRBV7-9	TRBJ1-4	CASSSTGEEGEKLFF	TGTGCCAGCAGCTCGACAGGGGAAGAGGGTGAAAAACTGTTTTTT
many	NA	TRBV4-1	TRBJ1-5	CASTENTGRNQPQHF	TGCGCCAGCACTGAAAACACGGGGCGCAATCAGCCCCAGCATTTT
many	NA	TRBV6-1	TRBJ2-2	CASSEFGTGELFF	TGTGCCAGCAGTGAATTCGGCACCGGGGAGCTGTTTTTT
many	NA	TRBV12-3/TRBV12-4	TRBJ1-1	CASSLPGIAFF	TGTGCCAGCAGTCTCCCAGGGATAGCTTTCTTT
many	NA	TRBV12-3/TRBV12-4	TRBJ1-1	CASSLHYSNTEAFF	TGTGCCAGCAGTTTACACTATTCAAACACTGAAGCTTTCTTT
NA	TRBD2	TRBV2	TRBJ2-3	CASSGGLAGSTDTQYF	TGTGCCAGCAGCGGGGGACTAGCGGGCTCCACAGATACGCAGTATTTT
many	TRBD1	TRBV12-3/TRBV12-4	TRBJ1-5	CASSGQGVQPQHF	TGTGCCAGCAGCGGACAGGGAGTTCAGCCCCAGCATTTT
many	NA	TRBV29-1	TRBJ2-3	CSVEPDPGDTQYF	TGCAGCGTTGAACCCGATCCGGGAGATACGCAGTATTTT
many	NA	TRBV6-1	TRBJ2-5	CASIRGRQETQYF	TGTGCCAGCATTAGGGGTCGGCAAGAGACCCAGTACTTC
many	TRBD2	TRBV12-3/TRBV12-4	TRBJ2-7	CASSLAGSGARF	TGTGCCAGCAGTTTAGCGGGGAGCGGGGCTCGATTC
NA	NA	TRBV5-1	TRBJ2-5	CASSLGAGRQETQYF	TGCGCCAGCAGCCTAGGGGCGGGGAGACAAGAGACCCAGTACTTC
many	TRBD2	TRBV7-6	TRBJ2-3	CASSSEGLAGNTDTQYF	TGTGCCAGCAGCTCGGAAGGACTAGCGGGGAACACAGATACGCAGTATTTT
many	NA	TRBV5-1	TRBJ2-1	CASSFLPIYNEQFF	TGCGCCAGCAGCTTCTTGCCGATTTACAATGAGCAGTTCTTC
many	NA	TRBV9	TRBJ1-1	CASSGEAFF	TGTGCCAGCAGCGGAGAAGCTTTCTTT
many	TRBD2	TRBV18	TRBJ2-7	CASSPPSGARYEQYF	TGTGCCAGCTCACCACCTAGCGGGGCCCGCTACGAGCAGTACTTC
many	TRBD1	TRBV18	TRBJ2-7	CASSPPGTGDLEQYF	TGTGCCAGCTCACCACCAGGGACAGGGGATCTCGAGCAGTACTTC
NA	TRBD2	TRBV12-3/TRBV12-4	TRBJ2-1	CASSLRLAGSEQFF	TGTGCCAGCAGTTTGAGGCTAGCGGGGAGTGAGCAGTTCTTC
many	NA	TRBV24-1	TRBJ2-4	CATSDFGQRIHIQYF	TGTGCCACCAGTGATTTCGGCCAGAGGATACACATTCAGTACTTC
few	NA	TRBV7-2	TRBJ2-1	CASSREVNEQFF	TGTGCCAGCAGCAGGGAAGTAAATGAGCAGTTCTTC
many	TRBD2	TRBV29-1	TRBJ2-1	CSCSGGWSSYNEQFF	TGCAGCTGTAGCGGGGGCTGGAGCTCCTACAATGAGCAGTTCTTC
many	NA	TRBV5-1	TRBJ2-3	CASSLKYQFTDTQYF	TGCGCCAGCAGCTTGAAGTATCAGTTCACAGATACGCAGTATTTT
many	NA	TRBV29-1	TRBJ1-2	CSVEDSSAANANYGYTF	TGCAGCGTTGAAGATTCGTCGGCAGCGAATGCTAACTATGGCTACACCTTC
many	NA	TRBV7-9	TRBJ2-1	CASSLVQADNEQFF	TGTGCCAGCAGCTTAGTTCAGGCCGACAATGAGCAGTTCTTC
many	NA	TRBV12-3/TRBV12-4	TRBJ2-5	CASGGGETQYF	TGTGCCTCCGGGGGCGGGGAGACCCAGTACTTC
many	NA	TRBV3-1	TRBJ1-5	CASSQAPFGYQPQHF	TGTGCCAGCAGCCAGGCACCATTCGGATATCAGCCCCAGCATTTT
few	NA	TRBV7-2	TRBJ2-3	CASSNQGIRGTDTQYF	TGTGCCAGCAGCAATCAGGGGATTAGGGGCACAGATACGCAGTATTTT
many	NA	TRBV7-2	TRBJ2-5	CASHGETQYF	TGTGCCAGCCACGGCGAGACCCAGTACTTC
many	TRBD1	TRBV5-1	TRBJ2-7	CASSFGPQGEGSYEQYF	TGCGCCAGCAGCTTTGGCCCACAGGGGGAAGGGTCCTACGAGCAGTACTTC